Given below is one TCR beta chain in context. Antigen specificity is unknown. The source of the sample is a study of vaccination and CD4 T cells after COVID-19. V was cut by 4 bases and J by 5 bases, with 8 bases left in between. This CDR3 region has 12 residues. Germline CDR1 and CDR2: MDHEN and SYDVKM. Treatment of the sample: roughly ten-day PBMC culture with coronavirus spike peptide pools or control peptides (ViraFEST assay). The Oncomine TCR Beta short-read assay was applied to DNA of cultured CD4+ T cells. TCRdb re-analysed the PCR reads in MiXCR, keeping a single row per CDR3 protein. Among 4,000 to 4,500 distinct CDR3 sequences listed, 35% to 45% were seen once. Study-level findings and limits: Going from approximately 21 to 38, median SARS-CoV-2-reactive clonotypes did not rise significantly.

This TCR was recovered from a human donor who had recovered from COVID-19. The chain carries TRBV28 and TRBJ1-2; D is unclear. Sequencing was done on a sample of CD4+ T cells from blood, cultured in vitro. CDR3 DNA sequence: TGTGCCAGCAGTTCCACAGCGTATGGCTACACCTTC. It yields the protein CASSSTAYGYTF.